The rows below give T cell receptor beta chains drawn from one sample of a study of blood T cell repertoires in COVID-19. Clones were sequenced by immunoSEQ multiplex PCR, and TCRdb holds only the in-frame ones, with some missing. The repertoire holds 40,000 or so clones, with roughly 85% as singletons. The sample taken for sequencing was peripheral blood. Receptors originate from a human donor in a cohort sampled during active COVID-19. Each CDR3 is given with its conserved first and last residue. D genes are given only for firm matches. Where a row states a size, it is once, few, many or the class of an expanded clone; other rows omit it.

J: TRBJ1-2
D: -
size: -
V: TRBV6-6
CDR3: CASTYPPGHQNYGYTF
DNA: TGTGCCAGCACTTATCCCCCGGGACACCAAAACTATGGCTACACCTTC

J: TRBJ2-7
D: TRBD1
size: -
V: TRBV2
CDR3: CASSAPGQGAREQYF
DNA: TGTGCCAGCAGCGCTCCCGGACAGGGGGCCCGTGAGCAGTACTTC

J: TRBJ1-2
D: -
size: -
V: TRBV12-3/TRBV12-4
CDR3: CASSLDLGGYTF
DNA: TGTGCCAGCAGTTTAGATCTCGGGGGCTACACCTTC

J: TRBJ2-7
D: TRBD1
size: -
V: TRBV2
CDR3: CASRRQGGTYEQYF
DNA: TGTGCCAGCAGAAGACAGGGGGGGACCTACGAGCAGTACTTC

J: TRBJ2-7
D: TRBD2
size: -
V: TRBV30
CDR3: CAWRLAGVLPEQYF
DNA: TGTGCCTGGAGACTAGCGGGGGTCCTTCCTGAGCAGTACTTC

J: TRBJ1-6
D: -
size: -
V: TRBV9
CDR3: CASSSGENSPLHF
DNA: TGTGCCAGCAGCTCCGGGGAAAATTCACCCCTCCACTTT

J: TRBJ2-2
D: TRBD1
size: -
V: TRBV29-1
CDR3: CSVRTGVGNTGELFF
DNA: TGCAGCGTTAGAACAGGGGTGGGGAACACCGGGGAGCTGTTTTTT

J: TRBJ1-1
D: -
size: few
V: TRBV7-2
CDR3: CASSFRREPEAFF
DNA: TGTGCCAGCAGCTTCCGAAGAGAACCTGAAGCTTTCTTT

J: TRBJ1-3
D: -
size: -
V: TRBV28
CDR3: CASTLGGSGNTIYF
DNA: TGTGCCAGCACCTTGGGAGGATCTGGAAACACCATATATTTT

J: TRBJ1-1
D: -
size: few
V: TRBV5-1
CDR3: CASSLSGENTEAFF
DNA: TGCGCCAGCAGCTTGTCCGGGGAGAACACTGAAGCTTTCTTT

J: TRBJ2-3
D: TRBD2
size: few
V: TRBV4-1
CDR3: CASSQRTGTSGGYTDTQYF
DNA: TGCGCCAGCAGCCAGAGGACCGGGACTAGCGGGGGGTACACAGATACGCAGTATTTT

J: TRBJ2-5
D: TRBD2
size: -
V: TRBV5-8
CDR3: CASSSGTSGRGSVETQYF
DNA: TGTGCCAGCAGCTCCGGGACTAGCGGGAGGGGGTCTGTGGAGACCCAGTACTTC

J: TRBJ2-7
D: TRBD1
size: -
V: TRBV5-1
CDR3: CASSPSGQSYEQYF
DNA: TGCGCCAGCAGCCCCTCGGGACAGTCCTACGAGCAGTACTTC